This TCR beta chain was sequenced in a study of cytomegalovirus exposure and HLA in healthy donors. A multiplex PCR was run with 60 Vbeta primers and 13 Jbeta primers. Only in-frame clones appear in the TCRdb table, and some are missing; sequencing was by immunoSEQ multiplex PCR. The sample comprises under 200,000 clones, roughly 82% of which are singletons, and over 1.2% rests with the top ten. This receptor was identified in a girl aged 10 to 17 in good health and CMV-seropositive. The sequenced sample was PBMCs.

CDR3 amino acids: CASTFFGLRSHEQYF. The DNA for the CDR3 is TGTGCCAGCACCTTCTTCGGCTTACGGAGCCACGAGCAGTACTTC. This rearrangement joins TRBV2 to TRBJ2-7, with D unresolved. Deletions cut 7 bases from V and 5 bases from J, with 21 bases between. The germline CDR1 and CDR2 sequences are SNHLY and FYNNEI. The CDR3 loop spans 15 amino acids.